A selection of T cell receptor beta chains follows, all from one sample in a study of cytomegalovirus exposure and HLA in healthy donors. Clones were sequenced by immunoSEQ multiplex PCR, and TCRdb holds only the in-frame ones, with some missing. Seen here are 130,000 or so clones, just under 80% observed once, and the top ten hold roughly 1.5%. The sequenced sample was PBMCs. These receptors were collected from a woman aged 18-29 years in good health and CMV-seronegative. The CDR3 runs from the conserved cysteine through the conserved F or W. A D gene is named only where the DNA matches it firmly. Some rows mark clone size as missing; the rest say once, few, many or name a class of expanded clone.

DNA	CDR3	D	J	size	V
TGTGCCAGCAGTCCACTTCTCGTCACAGATACGCAGTATTTT	CASSPLLVTDTQYF	-	TRBJ2-3	-	TRBV6-5
TGCGCCAGCAACGGGACAGGCAACACCGGGGAGCTGTTTTTT	CASNGTGNTGELFF	TRBD1	TRBJ2-2	once	TRBV23-1
TGTGCCAGCAAGACACAGGGGGAGAACACTGAAGCTTTCTTT	CASKTQGENTEAFF	TRBD1	TRBJ1-1	-	TRBV25-1
TGTGCCAGCAGTTGGACAGGGATTGGCTACGAGCAGTACTTC	CASSWTGIGYEQYF	TRBD1	TRBJ2-7	few	TRBV27
TGTGCCAGCAGGTGGGCCCCTGTAGAGACCGGGGAGCTGTTTTTT	CASRWAPVETGELFF	-	TRBJ2-2	-	TRBV7-8
TGTGCCAGCAGCCTCGACTTCAAAGAGACCCAGTACTTC	CASSLDFKETQYF	-	TRBJ2-5	-	TRBV6-5
TGTGCCAGCAGTTTCACTAGCGGGAGCTCCTACAATGAGCAGTTCTTC	CASSFTSGSSYNEQFF	TRBD2	TRBJ2-1	-	TRBV6-5
TGTGCCAGCAGTTTATCCGGGGGAATTCCAAACCAGGGCTACACCTTC	CASSLSGGIPNQGYTF	-	TRBJ1-2	-	TRBV27
TGTGCCTGGAGTATAGGGACAGGAGGAGGCTACACCTTC	CAWSIGTGGGYTF	TRBD1	TRBJ1-2	-	TRBV30
TGTGCCAGCAGCTCCTATATAGGTAGCGGGAGTCTCCAAGAGACCCAGTACTTC	CASSSYIGSGSLQETQYF	TRBD2	TRBJ2-5	-	TRBV7-7
TGTGCCAGCAGTTTATTTGGGGACAGGGGAGGACTCTCAACCAAAAACATTCAGTACTTC	CASSLFGDRGGLSTKNIQYF	TRBD1	TRBJ2-4	once	TRBV27
TGCGCCAGTTCTCACAGGGGGCTGGTTGACACTGAAGCTTTCTTT	CASSHRGLVDTEAFF	TRBD1	TRBJ1-1	-	TRBV5-1
TGTGCCAGCACCTACAAACCGGAGGGGACTGAAGCTTTCTTT	CASTYKPEGTEAFF	-	TRBJ1-1	-	TRBV6-6
TGTGCCATCACCCCGGGGGGAAACACCATATATTTT	CAITPGGNTIYF	-	TRBJ1-3	-	TRBV10-3
TGCGCCAGCAGCCTTGACAGGGGCGCCCGTTTAGGGGCCAACGTCCTGACTTTC	CASSLDRGARLGANVLTF	TRBD1	TRBJ2-6	-	TRBV4-1
TGCGCCAGCAGCTTAAGAACGGGGGTCACTGAAGCTTTCTTT	CASSLRTGVTEAFF	-	TRBJ1-1	-	TRBV5-1
TGTGCCAGCAGCCTCACATCCAGCGGGCTATACGAGCAGTACTTC	CASSLTSSGLYEQYF	-	TRBJ2-7	-	TRBV6-1
TGTGCCAGCAGTGCCCAAGATACGCAGTATTTT	CASSAQDTQYF	-	TRBJ2-3	-	TRBV2
TGTGCCACCAGCAGAGAAACAGGGGGAGAGACCCAGTACTTC	CATSRETGGETQYF	TRBD1	TRBJ2-5	once	TRBV15
TGTGCCTGGAACAGAGTAAGGAATCAGCCCCAGCATTTT	CAWNRVRNQPQHF	-	TRBJ1-5	-	TRBV30
TGTGCCAGCTCGTGGGGACTAGCGCAAATCGAGGGGGAGCTGTTTTTT	CASSWGLAQIEGELFF	TRBD2	TRBJ2-2	-	TRBV18
TGTGCCAGCAGTTTAGACAGTACCTATGGCTACACCTTC	CASSLDSTYGYTF	-	TRBJ1-2	-	TRBV28
TGTGCCAGCACCCTGGCAGGGCGAAACACCATATATTTT	CASTLAGRNTIYF	-	TRBJ1-3	-	TRBV2
TGTGCCAGCAGTTACGGGGGGACTGAAGCTTTCTTT	CASSYGGTEAFF	-	TRBJ1-1	few	TRBV6-5
TGTGCCAGCACTGGGAACAGGGACCCGGGCGAGACCCAGTACTTC	CASTGNRDPGETQYF	-	TRBJ2-5	-	TRBV6-1
TGCGCCAGCAGTGAGATCCCTCTAGAGTATGGCTACACCTTC	CASSEIPLEYGYTF	-	TRBJ1-2	-	TRBV10-2
TGTGCCAGTAGTAAGGAATGGGTTAGCGAGCAGTTCTTC	CASSKEWVSEQFF	-	TRBJ2-1	-	TRBV19
TGTGCCAGCAGCTTAGCTGCCCTAGGCCGCGAGCAGTACTTC	CASSLAALGREQYF	-	TRBJ2-7	-	TRBV7-9
TGTGCCAGCAGCTTCCGGGACAGCAGTTTTTCCTACGAGCAGTACTTC	CASSFRDSSFSYEQYF	TRBD1	TRBJ2-7	-	TRBV7-9